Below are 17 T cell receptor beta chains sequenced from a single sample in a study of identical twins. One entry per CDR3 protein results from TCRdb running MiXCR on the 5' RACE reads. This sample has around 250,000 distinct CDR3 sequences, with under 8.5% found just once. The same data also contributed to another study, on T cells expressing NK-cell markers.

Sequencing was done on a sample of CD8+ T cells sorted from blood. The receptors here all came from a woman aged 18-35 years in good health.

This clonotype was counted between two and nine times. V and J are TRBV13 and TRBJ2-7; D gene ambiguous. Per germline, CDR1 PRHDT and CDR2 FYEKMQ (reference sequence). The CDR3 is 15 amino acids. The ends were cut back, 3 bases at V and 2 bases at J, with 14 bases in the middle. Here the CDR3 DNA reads TGTGCCAGCAGCTTTGATACCGTGCAGCCCTACGAGCAGTACTTC. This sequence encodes CASSFDTVQPYEQYF.

Here the CDR3 reads CASSTRDSAVYEQYF. CDR3 nucleotides: TGTGCCAGCAGTACTCGGGACAGCGCGGTTTACGAGCAGTACTTC. The V gene is TRBV27, the J gene TRBJ2-7; 7 nucleotides line up with TRBD1. V shed 5 bases, J shed 4 bases, and the junction held 11 bases outside the gene matches. The CDR3 runs to 15 residues. Per the germline V gene, CDR1 is MNHEY and CDR2 is SMNVEV (reference sequence).

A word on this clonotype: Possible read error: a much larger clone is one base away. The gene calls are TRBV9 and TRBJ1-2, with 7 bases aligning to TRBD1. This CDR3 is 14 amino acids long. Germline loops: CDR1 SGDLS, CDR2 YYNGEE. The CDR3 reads CASSVGQGHYGYIF. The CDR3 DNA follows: TGTGCCAGCAGCGTAGGACAGGGCCACTATGGCTACATCTTC.

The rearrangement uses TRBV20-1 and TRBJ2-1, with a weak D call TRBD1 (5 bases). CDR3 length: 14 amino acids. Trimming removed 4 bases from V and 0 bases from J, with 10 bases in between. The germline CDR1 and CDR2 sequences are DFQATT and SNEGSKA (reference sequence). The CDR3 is CSANGASSYNEQFF. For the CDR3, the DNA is TGCAGTGCTAATGGGGCCAGCTCCTACAATGAGCAGTTCTTC.

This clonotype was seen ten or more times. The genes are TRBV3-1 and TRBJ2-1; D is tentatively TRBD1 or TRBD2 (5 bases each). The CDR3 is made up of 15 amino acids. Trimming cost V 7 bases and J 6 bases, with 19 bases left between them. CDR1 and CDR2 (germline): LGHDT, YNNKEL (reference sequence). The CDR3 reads CASTLRGLPGNEQFF. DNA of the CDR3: TGTGCCAGCACCCTCCGGGGCCTTCCGGGCAATGAGCAGTTCTTC.

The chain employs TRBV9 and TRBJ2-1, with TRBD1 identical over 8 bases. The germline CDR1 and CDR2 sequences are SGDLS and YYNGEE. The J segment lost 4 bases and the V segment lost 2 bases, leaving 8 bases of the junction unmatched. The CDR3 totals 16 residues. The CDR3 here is CASSVTGAIGYNEQFF. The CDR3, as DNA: TGTGCCAGCAGCGTGACAGGGGCCATAGGATACAATGAGCAGTTCTTC.

In nucleotides, the CDR3 is TGCGCCAGCAGCTTGGAGCTAGCGGGAGAACTCTACAATGAGCAGTTCTTC. It encodes CASSLELAGELYNEQFF. V gene TRBV5-1 combines with J gene TRBJ2-1; 10 bases match TRBD2. The CDR3 is 17 amino acids. V lost 0 bases, J lost 3 bases, and 6 bases stayed unmatched. Germline V lookup: CDR1 SGHRS, CDR2 YFSETQ. Using reference TRBV5-1 and TRBJ2-1 for the parts outside the CDR3, the full variable domain is KAGVTQTPRYLIKTRGQQVTLSCSPISGHRSVSWYQQTPGQGLQFLFEYFSETQRNKGNFPGRFSGRQFSNSRSEMNVSTLELGDSALYLCASSLELAGELYNEQFFGPGTRLTVL.

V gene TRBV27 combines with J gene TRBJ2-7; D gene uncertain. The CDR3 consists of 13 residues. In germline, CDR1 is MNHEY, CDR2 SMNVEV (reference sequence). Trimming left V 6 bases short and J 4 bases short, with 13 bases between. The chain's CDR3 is CASSRPTGYEQYF. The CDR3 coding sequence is TGTGCCAGCAGCCGCCCTACCGGTTACGAGCAGTACTTC.

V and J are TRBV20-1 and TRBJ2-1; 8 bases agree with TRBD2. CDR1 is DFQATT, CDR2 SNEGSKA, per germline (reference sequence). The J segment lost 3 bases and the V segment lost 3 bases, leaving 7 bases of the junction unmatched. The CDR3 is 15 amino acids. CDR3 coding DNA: TGCAGTGCTAGTTCCCGGGGGGGGGTCTACAATGAGCAGTTCTTC. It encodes CSASSRGGVYNEQFF.

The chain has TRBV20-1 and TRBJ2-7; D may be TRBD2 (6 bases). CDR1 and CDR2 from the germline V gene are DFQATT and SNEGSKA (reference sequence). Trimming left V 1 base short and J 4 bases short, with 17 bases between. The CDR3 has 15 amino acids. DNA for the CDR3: TGCAGTGCTAGAGTGACCGGGACTTCAAGTTACGAGCAGTACTTC. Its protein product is CSARVTGTSSYEQYF.

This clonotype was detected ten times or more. Here the CDR3 DNA reads TGTGCCAGCAGTAACAGGGTCTCTGAAGCTTTCTTT. It is translated as CASSNRVSEAFF. The chain combines TRBV12-3 or TRBV12-4 with TRBJ1-1; the D gene is possibly TRBD1 (6 bases). The V and J ends lost 5 bases and 6 bases respectively, with 10 bases between them. The CDR3 is 12 amino acids.

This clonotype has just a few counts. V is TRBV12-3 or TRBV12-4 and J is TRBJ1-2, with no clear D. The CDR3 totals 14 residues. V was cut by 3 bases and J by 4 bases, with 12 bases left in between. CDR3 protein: CASSFRTDLYGYTF. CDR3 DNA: TGTGCCAGCAGTTTCCGGACGGACCTCTATGGCTACACCTTC.

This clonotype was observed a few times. The CDR3 is CASSQVGATRELFF. The CDR3 DNA reads as TGCGCCAGCAGCCAAGTTGGGGCCACGCGGGAGCTGTTTTTT. V and J are TRBV4-1 and TRBJ2-2; the D gene is possibly TRBD1 (5 bases). CDR1 and CDR2 (germline): MGHRA, YSYEKL. The V and J ends lost 1 base and 9 bases respectively, with 12 bases between them. This CDR3 is built from 14 residues.

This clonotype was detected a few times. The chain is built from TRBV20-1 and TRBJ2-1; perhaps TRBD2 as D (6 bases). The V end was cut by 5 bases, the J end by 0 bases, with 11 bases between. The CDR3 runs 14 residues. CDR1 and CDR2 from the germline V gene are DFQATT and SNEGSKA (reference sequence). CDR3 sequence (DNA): TGCAGTGCTCTCGGGGGAAGCTCCTACAATGAGCAGTTCTTC. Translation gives CSALGGSSYNEQFF.

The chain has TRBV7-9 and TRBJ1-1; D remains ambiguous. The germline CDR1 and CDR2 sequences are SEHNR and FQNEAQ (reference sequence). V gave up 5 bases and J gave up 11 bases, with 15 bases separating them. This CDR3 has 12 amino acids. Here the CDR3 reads CASSDAGFEAFF. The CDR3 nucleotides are TGTGCCAGCAGCGACGCCGGTTTTGAGGCTTTCTTT.

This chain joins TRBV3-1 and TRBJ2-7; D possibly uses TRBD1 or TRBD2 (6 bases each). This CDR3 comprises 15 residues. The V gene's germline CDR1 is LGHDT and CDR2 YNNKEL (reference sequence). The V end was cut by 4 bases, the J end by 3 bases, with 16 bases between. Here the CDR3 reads CASSPYGGGYYEQYF. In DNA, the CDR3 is TGTGCCAGCAGCCCCTATGGAGGGGGGTACTACGAGCAGTACTTC.

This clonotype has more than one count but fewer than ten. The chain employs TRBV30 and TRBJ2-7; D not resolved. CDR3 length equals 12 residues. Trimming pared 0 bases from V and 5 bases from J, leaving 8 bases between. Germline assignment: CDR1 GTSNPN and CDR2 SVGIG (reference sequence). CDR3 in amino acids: CAWSVVGNEQYF. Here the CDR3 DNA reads TGTGCCTGGAGTGTCGTGGGGAACGAGCAGTACTTC.